This TCR beta chain emerged from a study of T cell repertoires in ileal Crohn's disease. Points from the study as a whole: Clonal expansions were more frequent in active smokers than non-smokers at surgery. High-frequency clones were more common in sorted CD8 than CD4 cells.

TCRdb's copy holds only in-frame clones and misses some; the assay was immunoSEQ multiplex PCR. The sample holds roughly 6,600 clones, about 92% seen once. Note on this clone: Its specificity is unknown.

Adults with ileal or ileocolonic Crohn's disease and an indication for resection were eligible. Looked up from germline, CDR1 is SGHNT and CDR2 is YENEEA. This CDR3 has 20 residues. V lost 9 bases and J lost 3; bases outside the gene matches: 22. This sequence was found in an adult with Crohn's disease. Source material: ileal tissue. The chain couples TRBV11-3 to TRBJ2-7, with TRBD2 matching over 14 bases. Here the CDR3 DNA reads TGTGCCAGGAGGGATGGGACTTCCGGGACTAGCGGGAGACAAGTCTACGAGCAGTACTTC. The encoded protein is CARRDGTSGTSGRQVYEQYF.